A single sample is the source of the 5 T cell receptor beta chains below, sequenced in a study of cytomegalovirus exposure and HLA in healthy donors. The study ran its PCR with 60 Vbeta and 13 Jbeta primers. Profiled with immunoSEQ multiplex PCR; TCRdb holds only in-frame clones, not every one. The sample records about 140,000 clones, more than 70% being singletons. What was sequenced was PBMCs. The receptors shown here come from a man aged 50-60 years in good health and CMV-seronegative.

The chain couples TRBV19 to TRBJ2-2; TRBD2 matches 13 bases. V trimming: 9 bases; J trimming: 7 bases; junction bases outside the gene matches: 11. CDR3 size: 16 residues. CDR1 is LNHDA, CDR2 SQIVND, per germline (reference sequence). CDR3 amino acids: CASKAGLAGAIGELFF. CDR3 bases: TGTGCCAGCAAGGCTGGACTAGCGGGAGCTATCGGGGAGCTGTTTTTT.

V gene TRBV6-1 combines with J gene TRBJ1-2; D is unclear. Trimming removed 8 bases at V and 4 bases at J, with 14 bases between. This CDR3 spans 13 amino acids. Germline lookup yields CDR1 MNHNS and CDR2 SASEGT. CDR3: CASEEGGTYGYTF. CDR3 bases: TGTGCCAGCGAAGAGGGCGGCACCTATGGCTACACCTTC.

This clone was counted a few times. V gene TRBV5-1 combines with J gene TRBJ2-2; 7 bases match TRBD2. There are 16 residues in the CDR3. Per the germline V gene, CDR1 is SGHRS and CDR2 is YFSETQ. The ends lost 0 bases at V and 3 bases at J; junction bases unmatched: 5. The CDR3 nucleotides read TGCGCCAGCAGCTTGGAAAGCGGGGTGGACACCGGGGAGCTGTTTTTT. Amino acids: CASSLESGVDTGELFF.

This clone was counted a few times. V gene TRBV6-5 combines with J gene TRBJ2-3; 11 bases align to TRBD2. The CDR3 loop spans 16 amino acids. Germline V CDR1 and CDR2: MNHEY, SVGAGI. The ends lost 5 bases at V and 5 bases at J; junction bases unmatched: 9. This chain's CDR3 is CASSNLAGGRVDTQYF. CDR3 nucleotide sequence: TGTGCCAGCAGTAACTTAGCGGGGGGGCGGGTAGATACGCAGTATTTT.

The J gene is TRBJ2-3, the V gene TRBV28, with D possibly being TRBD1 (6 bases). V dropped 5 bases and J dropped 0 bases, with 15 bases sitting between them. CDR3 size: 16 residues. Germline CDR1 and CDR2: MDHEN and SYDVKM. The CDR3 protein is CASSTRQVTSTDTQYF. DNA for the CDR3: TGTGCCAGCAGTACTCGACAGGTAACGAGCACAGATACGCAGTATTTT.